Shown below are 30 T cell receptor beta chains from a single sample sequenced in a study of early T cells in non-severe SARS-CoV-2 infection (dated by TCRdb to the early 2020s). The library came from 5' RACE. Sequencing was carried out with a NextSeq 500. The raw public reads went through TCRdb reprocessing: fastp at Q25, MiXCR clone calling, in-frame beta chains kept. Each CDR3 protein appears once, grouped with its most common genes and DNA. The sample table contains tens of thousands of distinct CDR3 sequences; only one count was recorded for approximately 9.9% of them. The ten largest make up roughly 20% of the sample. Input material: whole blood. The receptors come from an adult who was a healthcare worker with PCR-confirmed SARS-CoV-2 infection or an uninfected control (not recorded which).

Many counts were recorded for this clonotype. The chain uses TRBV6-1 and TRBJ2-7, with D possibly being TRBD1 (6 bases). The V end was cut by 10 bases, the J end by 1 base, with 17 bases between. Germline V gene data show CDR1 as MNHNS and CDR2 as SASEGT. The CDR3 spans 14 residues. The CDR3 DNA reads TGTGCCACGGGAAGCACGACAGGTTCCTACGAGCAGTACTTC. Translation: CATGSTTGSYEQYF.

In its sample, this clonotype was seen many times. V gene TRBV29-1 combines with J gene TRBJ2-3; 10 nucleotides match TRBD2. Germline CDR1 is SQVTM and CDR2 is ANQGSEA. J gave up 6 bases and V 2 bases, and 5 bases lay outside the gene matches. The CDR3 is 14 amino acids. The CDR3 loop is CSVELAGAGDTQYF. The CDR3 DNA reads as TGCAGCGTTGAACTAGCGGGGGCCGGGGATACGCAGTATTTT.

This clonotype has only a few counts. The chain has TRBV7-9 and TRBJ2-7; D call uncertain. Germline V gene data show CDR1 as SEHNR and CDR2 as FQNEAQ (reference sequence). The V end was cut by 3 bases, the J end by 4 bases, with 10 bases between. The CDR3 spans 13 residues. In DNA form, the CDR3 reads TGTGCCAGCAGCTTGAGCTCTCCTTACGAGCAGTACTTC. Residues: CASSLSSPYEQYF.

This clonotype was found many times. The chain links TRBV29-1 to TRBJ2-3, with D hard to call. The V gene's germline CDR1 is SQVTM and CDR2 ANQGSEA. Trimming left V 7 bases short and J 6 bases short, with 14 bases between. This CDR3 is 12 amino acids long. The CDR3 region is CSAAPARDTQYF. The CDR3, as DNA: TGCAGCGCCGCTCCCGCTCGGGATACGCAGTATTTT.

This clonotype has more than one count but fewer than ten. The chain is built from TRBV6-1 and TRBJ2-2, with TRBD2 identical over 7 bases. V was clipped by 3 bases and J by 0 bases; unmatched bases: 10. The V gene's germline CDR1 is MNHNS and CDR2 SASEGT. CDR3 size: 18 residues. The CDR3: CASSDLVPGGANTGELFF. The CDR3 DNA reads as TGTGCCAGCAGTGATTTGGTTCCGGGGGGTGCGAACACCGGGGAGCTGTTTTTT.

The table lists this clonotype with many counts. The chain couples TRBV30 to TRBJ2-3; TRBD2 matches 8 bases. In germline, CDR1 is GTSNPN, CDR2 SVGIG (reference sequence). Trimming removed 6 bases from V and 1 base from J; junction bases left unmatched: 3. There are 13 residues in the CDR3. This CDR3 is CACGTSRTDTQYF. The CDR3, as DNA: TGTGCCTGTGGGACTAGTCGCACAGATACGCAGTATTTT.

Many counts were recorded for this clonotype. V gene TRBV19 combines with J gene TRBJ2-3; tentative D call: TRBD2 (7 bases). The CDR3 runs to 14 residues. Germline values: CDR1 LNHDA, CDR2 SQIVND (reference sequence). V lost 6 bases and J lost 6, with 16 bases in between. The CDR3 is CASRRRGGGDTQYF. The CDR3 DNA is TGTGCCAGTAGAAGGAGGGGGGGCGGCGATACGCAGTATTTT.

This clonotype has ten or more counts. V usage is TRBV20-1 and J usage is TRBJ2-7; 12 bases match TRBD2. The germline V gene encodes CDR1 DFQATT and CDR2 SNEGSKA (reference sequence). Trimming cost V 5 bases and J 2 bases; bases outside gene matches: 10. This CDR3 has 16 amino acids. Written as DNA, the CDR3 is TGCAGTGCTCGAGGGACTAGCGGGCTAGATACCTACGAGCAGTACTTC. Encoded protein: CSARGTSGLDTYEQYF.

The chain links TRBV11-2 to TRBJ1-6, with 9 bases aligning to TRBD1. Germline CDR1 and CDR2: SGHAT and FQNNGV. V shed 2 bases, J shed 6 bases, and the junction held 8 bases outside the gene matches. The CDR3 is 17 residues long. CDR3 coding DNA: TGTGCCAGCAGCTTACAGCTTGGGACAGGGACTAATTCACCCCTCCACTTT. It is translated as CASSLQLGTGTNSPLHF.

The rearrangement uses TRBV6-6 and TRBJ1-2, with a weak D call TRBD1 (5 bases). Trimming left V 7 bases short and J 2 bases short, with 8 bases between. The germline V gene encodes CDR1 MNHNY and CDR2 SVGAGI (reference sequence). This CDR3 has 12 residues. The CDR3 loop reads CASTRDNYGYTF. The CDR3 nucleotides are TGTGCCAGCACCAGGGACAACTATGGCTACACCTTC.

This chain links TRBV11-2 with TRBJ1-5, with D unresolved. This CDR3 has 13 amino acids. Looked up from germline, CDR1 is SGHAT and CDR2 is FQNNGV. Between the trimmed V and J ends, which lost 5 bases and 6 bases, there was a span of 11 bases. The CDR3 DNA reads TGTGCCAGCAGCCCGGAGGAAGCTCAGCCCCAGCATTTT. Its translation: CASSPEEAQPQHF.

The V call is TRBV18, the J call TRBJ1-1; no definite D call. Germline V lookup: CDR1 KGHSH, CDR2 LQKENI. The CDR3 totals 14 residues. With 0 bases removed from V and 1 base from J, the gap between germline ends came to 6 bases. The CDR3 nucleotides are TGTGCCAGCTCACCACCTGCTGGGAACACTGAAGCTTTCTTT. It translates to CASSPPAGNTEAFF.

This clonotype was detected many times. The chain's CDR3 is CASSLAGSNQPQHF. CDR3 nucleotides: TGCGCCAGCAGCTTGGCCGGGAGCAATCAGCCCCAGCATTTT. The chain has TRBV5-1 and TRBJ1-5; D is unclear. CDR1 SGHRS and CDR2 YFSETQ come from the germline V gene. There are 14 residues in the CDR3. Trimming removed 0 bases at V and 1 base at J, with 5 bases between.

The gene calls are TRBV3-1 and TRBJ2-3; TRBD1 matches at 8 bases. V dropped 1 base and J dropped 2; count of bases not matched to a gene: 5. Germline CDR1 and CDR2: LGHDT and YNNKEL (reference sequence). The CDR3 has 16 residues. The CDR3 DNA follows: TGTGCCAGCAGCCAAGGGGGGACAGGCTTCACAGATACGCAGTATTTT. It specifies CASSQGGTGFTDTQYF.

The chain has TRBV20-1 and TRBJ1-6; perhaps TRBD1 as D (5 bases). The germline V gene encodes CDR1 DFQATT and CDR2 SNEGSKA (reference sequence). V dropped 1 base and J dropped 7 bases, with 11 bases sitting between them. This CDR3 spans 14 amino acids. CDR3 nucleotides: TGCAGTGCTAGAGTACTAGGGGAGAATTCACCCCTCCACTTT. Translating it yields CSARVLGENSPLHF.

This clonotype occurred a few times. The chain joins TRBV10-2 to TRBJ1-3, with D uncertain. This CDR3 is built from 15 residues. The V and J ends lost 6 bases and 2 bases respectively, with 14 bases between them. Germline CDR1 is WSHSY and CDR2 is SAAADI. In DNA form, the CDR3 reads TGCGCCAGCAGAGATCGATTTGCAGCTGGAAACACCATATATTTT. Protein product: CASRDRFAAGNTIYF.

This clonotype was recorded at least ten times. The chain recombines TRBV20-1 with TRBJ1-1; TRBD1 matches at 7 bases. V was clipped by 3 bases and J by 3 bases; unmatched bases: 4. The CDR3 has 13 amino acids. Germline V CDR1 and CDR2: DFQATT, SNEGSKA (reference sequence). The DNA for the CDR3 is TGCAGTGCTAGTGTACAGGGGCACACTGAAGCTTTCTTT. This encodes CSASVQGHTEAFF.

This sequence joins TRBV12-3 or TRBV12-4 and TRBJ2-1, with D hard to call. This CDR3 contains 13 residues. Trimming shortened V by 1 base and J by 4 bases, and 5 bases separated the two germline ends. CDR3 sequence: CASSLVWYNEQFF. The CDR3 region has the DNA TGTGCCAGCAGTTTAGTCTGGTACAATGAGCAGTTCTTC.

The genes are TRBV12-3 or TRBV12-4 and TRBJ2-3, with D possibly matching TRBD2 (6 bases). This CDR3 is 16 amino acids long. Trimming cost V 1 base and J 0 bases, with 11 bases left between them. Here the CDR3 DNA reads TGTGCCAGCAGTTTAGTCCCCGGGACTAGCACAGATACGCAGTATTTT. Translating gives CASSLVPGTSTDTQYF.

This clonotype was detected only a few times. The gene calls are TRBV11-3 and TRBJ2-2; D possibly corresponds to TRBD2 (5 bases). This CDR3 contains 16 residues. V gave up 4 bases and J gave up 4 bases, with 16 bases separating them. Germline V gives CDR1 SGHNT, CDR2 YENEEA. CDR3 amino acids: CASSSRPAGVTGELFF. CDR3 nucleotides: TGTGCCAGCAGCTCCCGGCCCGCCGGGGTCACCGGGGAGCTGTTTTTT.

Only a few counts were recorded for this clonotype. This chain connects TRBV19 to TRBJ1-5; D is unclear. Per the germline V gene, CDR1 is LNHDA and CDR2 is SQIVND (reference sequence). The length of the CDR3 is 14 residues. Trimming took off 2 bases at V and 1 base at J, with 6 bases between the two ends. The CDR3 nucleotides read TGTGCCAGTAGTATACCCCGCAGCAATCAGCCCCAGCATTTT. Translating gives CASSIPRSNQPQHF.

The V call is TRBV12-3 or TRBV12-4, the J call TRBJ1-1, with TRBD1 as a possible D gene (5 bases). With 6 bases removed from V and 1 base from J, the gap between germline ends came to 12 bases. This CDR3 contains 14 residues. CDR3 sequence: CASRPTGENTEAFF. DNA of the CDR3: TGTGCCAGCAGACCTACAGGCGAGAACACTGAAGCTTTCTTT.

This clonotype has a handful of counts. CDR3 bases: TGCGCCAGCAGCCAAGTATTGGCAGGGGGGACAGATACGCAGTATTTT. It is translated as CASSQVLAGGTDTQYF. This chain joins TRBV4-1 and TRBJ2-3; a possible D gene is TRBD1 (7 bases). V shed 1 base and J shed 3 bases, with 14 bases lying between them. The V gene's germline CDR1 is MGHRA and CDR2 YSYEKL. This CDR3 is 16 amino acids long.

In the case of this clonotype: A much larger clone lies a single base off, so this may be a read error. The chain recombines TRBV12-3 or TRBV12-4 with TRBJ1-1; 9 nucleotides match TRBD1. The CDR3 runs to 14 residues. The CDR3 region has the DNA TGTGCCAGCAGTATAACAGGGGGCCTTACTGAAGCTTCCTTT. It translates to CASSITGGLTEASF.

The sample holds a few counts of this clonotype. The chain joins TRBV9 to TRBJ1-2; tentative D call: TRBD1 (5 bases). Between the trimmed V and J ends, which lost 3 bases and 4 bases, there was a span of 16 bases. This CDR3 spans 15 amino acids. Germline CDR1 and CDR2: SGDLS and YYNGEE. CDR3 nucleotides: TGTGCCAGCAGCGGTTGGGACCGCGACCGCTATGGCTACACCTTC. As protein: CASSGWDRDRYGYTF.

This clonotype was detected a few times. The CDR3 region has the DNA TGTGCCAGCACCCGGGACGGACCGAACACTGAAGCTTTCTTT. Translated, it gives CASTRDGPNTEAFF. The gene calls are TRBV6-1 and TRBJ1-1, with D possibly being TRBD1 (5 bases). In germline, CDR1 is MNHNS, CDR2 SASEGT. V lost 7 bases and J 1 base, leaving 13 bases between the germline ends. The CDR3 consists of 14 residues.

This sequence joins TRBV20-1 and TRBJ1-2, with a possible D match to TRBD1 (5 bases). Between the trimmed V and J ends, which lost 6 bases and 4 bases, there was a span of 15 bases. This CDR3 comprises 13 residues. Per germline, CDR1 DFQATT and CDR2 SNEGSKA (reference sequence). DNA for the CDR3: TGCAGTGCAGGCTCGGGACGGAGCTATGGCTACACCTTC. This translates into CSAGSGRSYGYTF.

The rearrangement joins TRBV7-9 to TRBJ2-7; TRBD1 might be the D (5 bases). CDR3 length: 14 amino acids. Germline lookup yields CDR1 SEHNR and CDR2 FQNEAQ (reference sequence). Trimming removed 4 bases at V and 0 bases at J, with 10 bases between. The CDR3 reads CASSSGRGSYEQYF. DNA for the CDR3: TGTGCCAGCAGCTCAGGGCGAGGCTCCTACGAGCAGTACTTC.

This clonotype has more than one count but fewer than ten. The chain recombines TRBV20-1 with TRBJ2-5; 10 bases line up with TRBD2. This CDR3 has 13 residues. CDR1 DFQATT and CDR2 SNEGSKA come from the germline V gene (reference sequence). CDR3 in amino acids: CRASGGERETQYF. CDR3 DNA sequence: TGCAGAGCGAGCGGGGGGGAGAGAGAGACCCAGTACTTC.

This clonotype has a handful of counts. The gene calls are TRBV11-2 and TRBJ2-3; D is uncertain. Deletions cut 4 bases from V and 6 bases from J, with 5 bases between. The CDR3 is made up of 11 amino acids. Germline CDR1 is SGHAT and CDR2 is FQNNGV. CDR3 loop: CASSSMDTQYF. CDR3 nucleotides: TGTGCCAGCAGCTCGATGGATACGCAGTATTTT.